Below are 6 T cell receptor beta chains sequenced from a single sample in a study of blood T cell repertoires in COVID-19. The method was immunoSEQ multiplex PCR; TCRdb's version includes in-frame clones alone and lacks a portion of them. The sample consists of some 180,000 clones, around 86% of them appearing once. The sample was peripheral blood. These receptors were obtained from a man aged 35-49 years with acute or convalescent COVID-19.

The genes are TRBV7-9 and TRBJ1-1; D might be TRBD1 (5 bases). Per the germline V gene, CDR1 is SEHNR and CDR2 is FQNEAQ (reference sequence). V shed 6 bases and J shed 7 bases, with 18 bases lying between them. This CDR3 spans 14 amino acids. The CDR3 DNA reads as TGTGCCAGCAGAGTTTCAGGGAGGCTATTTGAAGCTTTCTTT. Translated, it gives CASRVSGRLFEAFF.

This chain connects TRBV3-1 (or the pseudogene TRBV3-2) to TRBJ2-1, with a possible D match to TRBD2 (5 bases). The CDR3 runs to 18 residues. CDR1 and CDR2 from the germline V gene are LGHDT and YNNKEL (reference sequence). V lost 3 bases and J 5 bases, leaving 23 bases between the germline ends. The CDR3 loop is CASSQTLPGVGNDNEQFF. CDR3 bases: TGTGCCAGCAGCCAGACCCTGCCCGGGGTAGGTAACGACAATGAGCAGTTCTTC.

The chain combines TRBV30 with TRBJ1-1, with D hard to call. Trimming removed 4 bases from V and 4 bases from J, with 19 bases in between. CDR1 is GTSNPN, CDR2 SVGIG, per germline (reference sequence). The length of the CDR3 is 15 residues. In DNA, the CDR3 is TGTGCCTGGACCCGGGATCGGGCCGGTCCCACTGAAGCTTTCTTT. This gives the protein CAWTRDRAGPTEAFF. Supplemented by reference TRBV30 and TRBJ1-1, the full variable domain reads SQTIHQWPATLVQPVGSPLSLECTVEGTSNPNLYWYRQAAGRGLQLLFYSVGIGQISSEVPQNLSASRPQDRQFILSSKKLLLSDSGFYLCAWTRDRAGPTEAFFGQGTRLTVV.

The CDR3 bases are TGTGCCAGTAGTAGAGCGTACAATGAGCAGTTCTTC. Protein: CASSRAYNEQFF. This rearrangement joins TRBV19 to TRBJ2-1, with unresolved D. The CDR3 totals 12 residues. Germline CDR1 is LNHDA and CDR2 is SQIVND (reference sequence). Between the trimmed V and J ends, which lost 4 bases and 4 bases, there was a span of 5 bases.

The chain carries TRBV3-1 (or the pseudogene TRBV3-2) and TRBJ2-7; a weak D match, TRBD1 (7 bases). V lost 6 bases to trimming and J lost 1 base, with 13 bases between them. Germline V gene sequence: CDR1 LGHDT, CDR2 YNNKEL (reference sequence). CDR3 size: 14 residues. This CDR3 reads CASRGGGASYEQYF. The CDR3, as DNA: TGTGCCAGCAGAGGAGGGGGCGCGTCCTACGAGCAGTACTTC.

V gene TRBV4-2 combines with J gene TRBJ2-7; D ambiguous. Germline V gene sequence: CDR1 LGHNA, CDR2 YNFKEQ. V dropped 0 bases and J dropped 2 bases, with 5 bases sitting between them. CDR3 length: 13 amino acids. The CDR3 sequence is CASSQELTYEQYF. As DNA, the CDR3 is TGTGCCAGCAGCCAAGAGCTAACCTACGAGCAGTACTTC.